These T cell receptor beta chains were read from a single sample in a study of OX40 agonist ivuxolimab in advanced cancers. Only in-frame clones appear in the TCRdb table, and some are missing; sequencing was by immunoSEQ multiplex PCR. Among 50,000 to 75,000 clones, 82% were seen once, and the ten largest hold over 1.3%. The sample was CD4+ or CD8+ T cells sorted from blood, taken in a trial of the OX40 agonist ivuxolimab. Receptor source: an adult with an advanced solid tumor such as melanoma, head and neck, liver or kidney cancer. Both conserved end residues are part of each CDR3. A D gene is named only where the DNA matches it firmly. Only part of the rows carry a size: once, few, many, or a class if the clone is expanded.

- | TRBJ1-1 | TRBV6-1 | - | TGTGCCAGCAGGTCGGGACCCCCCACTGAAGCTTTCTTT | CASRSGPPTEAFF
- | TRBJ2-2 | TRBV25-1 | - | TGTGCCAGCAGCCAGACACCGAACACCGGGGAGCTGTTTTTT | CASSQTPNTGELFF
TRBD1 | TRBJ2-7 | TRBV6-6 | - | TGTGCCAGCAGTTACTCGATGAGACAGGGTTACGAGCAGTACTTC | CASSYSMRQGYEQYF
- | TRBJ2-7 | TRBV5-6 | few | TGTGCCAGCAGCTCTTACACCGGGACGAAAGGCTACGAGCAGTACTTC | CASSSYTGTKGYEQYF
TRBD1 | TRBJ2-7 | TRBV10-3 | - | TGTGCCAGTGGTTCCGGGACAGGGTCATACGAGCAGTACTTC | CASGSGTGSYEQYF
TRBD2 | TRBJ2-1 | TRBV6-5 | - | TGTGCCAGCAGTCCGGGGCTAGCGGGAGGGACCGAGCAGTTCTTC | CASSPGLAGGTEQFF
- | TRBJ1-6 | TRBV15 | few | TGTGCCACCAGCAGAGATCATCCAAATTCACCCCTCCACTTT | CATSRDHPNSPLHF
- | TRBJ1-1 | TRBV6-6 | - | TGTGCCAGCAGTTCCCACCAAGTTCAGAACACTGAAGCTTTCTTT | CASSSHQVQNTEAFF
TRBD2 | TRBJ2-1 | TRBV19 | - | TGTGCCAGTAGTACCACGGGACTAGGACATGAGCAGTTCTTC | CASSTTGLGHEQFF
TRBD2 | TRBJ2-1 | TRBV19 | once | TGTGCCAGTAGTCTATCGGGAGGGCGCGATGAGCAGTTCTTC | CASSLSGGRDEQFF
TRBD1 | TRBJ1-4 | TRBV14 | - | TGTGCCAGCAGCCAAACAGGGGTCGGTAATGAAAAACTGTTTTTT | CASSQTGVGNEKLFF
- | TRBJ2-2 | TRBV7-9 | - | TGTGCCAGCAGCCACAGGGAGAACACCGGGGAGCTGTTTTTT | CASSHRENTGELFF
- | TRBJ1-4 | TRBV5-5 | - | TGTGCCAGCAGCTTGGTGAGACAGAATGAAAAACTGTTTTTT | CASSLVRQNEKLFF
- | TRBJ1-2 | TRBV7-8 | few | TGTGCCAGCAGCTTCGAGAACCCTAACTATGGCTACACCTTC | CASSFENPNYGYTF
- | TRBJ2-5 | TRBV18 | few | TGTGCCAGCTCCTCGACAAGGCAAGAGACCCAGTACTTC | CASSSTRQETQYF
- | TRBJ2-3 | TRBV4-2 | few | TGTGCCAGCAGCCAAGATCTCCCAGGGACTGGGGGATCCACAGATACGCAGTATTTT | CASSQDLPGTGGSTDTQYF
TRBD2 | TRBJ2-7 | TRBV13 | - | TGTGCCAGCAGCCGCCATGGGGGGGCCTACGAGCAGTACTTC | CASSRHGGAYEQYF
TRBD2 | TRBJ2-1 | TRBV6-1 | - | TGTGCCAGCAGTCCTACGACGGGGGGGTACAATGAGCAGTTCTTC | CASSPTTGGYNEQFF
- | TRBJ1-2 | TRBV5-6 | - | TGTGCCAGCCGCAGAGCTAACTATGGCTACACCTTC | CASRRANYGYTF
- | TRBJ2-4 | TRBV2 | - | TGTGCCAGCACCCGGGACGGAGCCAAAAACATTCAGTACTTC | CASTRDGAKNIQYF
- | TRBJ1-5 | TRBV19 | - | TGTGCCAGTAGGGGTCGGGACACCTATCAGCCCCAGCATTTT | CASRGRDTYQPQHF
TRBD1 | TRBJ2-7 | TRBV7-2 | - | TGTGCCAGCAGCTTCGGGGACAGGAGCTCCTACGAGCAGTACTTC | CASSFGDRSSYEQYF
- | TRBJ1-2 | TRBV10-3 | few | TGTGCCACGCAACACCGCCTCCTCTATGGCTACACCTTC | CATQHRLLYGYTF
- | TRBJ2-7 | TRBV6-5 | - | TGTGCCAGCAGAGACGGGGGCTCTTCATCCTACGAGCAGTACTTC | CASRDGGSSSYEQYF
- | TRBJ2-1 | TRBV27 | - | TGTGCCAGCAGGAAGGAGGGGACAGTCGGCTACAATGAGCAGTTCTTC | CASRKEGTVGYNEQFF
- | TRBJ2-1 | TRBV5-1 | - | TGCGCCAGCAGCCGCAGGATGGGGAGATACAATGAGCAGTTCTTC | CASSRRMGRYNEQFF
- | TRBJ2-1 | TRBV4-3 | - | TGCGCCAGCAGCCAAGGTCACAGGGATATCAATGAGCAGTTCTTC | CASSQGHRDINEQFF
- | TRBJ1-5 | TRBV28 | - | TGTGCCAGCAGTTTAGGTTTTCAGCCCCAGCATTTT | CASSLGFQPQHF
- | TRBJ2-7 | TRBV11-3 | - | TGTGCCAGCAGCTTCCGGGAATCGCTAACGGCTTCCTACGAGCAGTACTTC | CASSFRESLTASYEQYF
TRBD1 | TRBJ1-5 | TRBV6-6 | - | TGTGCCAGCAGTGGACAGGGGATGACTCAGCCCCAGCATTTT | CASSGQGMTQPQHF
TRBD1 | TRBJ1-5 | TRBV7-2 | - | TGTGCCAGCAGCGGGGGACAGTCTCGCAATCAGCCCCAGCATTTT | CASSGGQSRNQPQHF
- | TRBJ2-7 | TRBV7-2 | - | TGTGCCAGCAGCAGAATGGCACTTTCTGCCTACGAGCAGTACTTC | CASSRMALSAYEQYF
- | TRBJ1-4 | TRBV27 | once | TGTGCCAGCAGCAAGCCCAGGGTAGAACATGAAAAACTGTTTTTT | CASSKPRVEHEKLFF
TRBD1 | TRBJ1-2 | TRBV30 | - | TGTGCCTGGAGTGTACAGACAGGGGTTGGCTACACCTTC | CAWSVQTGVGYTF
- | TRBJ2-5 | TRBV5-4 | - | TGTGCCAGCAGCTTGCCGTACCAAGAGACCCAGTACTTC | CASSLPYQETQYF
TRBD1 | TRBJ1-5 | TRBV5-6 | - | TGTGCCAGCAGCTTGACAGGGGAAGGTCAGCCCCAGCATTTT | CASSLTGEGQPQHF
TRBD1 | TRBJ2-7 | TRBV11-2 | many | TGTGCCAGCAGCGTCAGGGGAACAGGGGGCGACGAGCAGTACTTC | CASSVRGTGGDEQYF
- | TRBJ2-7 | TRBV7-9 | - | TGTGCCAGCAGCTTAGGGGGGAGCCGGGAGCAGTACTTC | CASSLGGSREQYF
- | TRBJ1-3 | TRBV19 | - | TGTGCCAGTAGTTCGGGATATGCTGGAAACACCATATATTTT | CASSSGYAGNTIYF
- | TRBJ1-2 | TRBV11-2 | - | TGTGCCAGCAGCCCCCCGGTGGGCAGCGGAACAATGTATGGCTACACCTTC | CASSPPVGSGTMYGYTF
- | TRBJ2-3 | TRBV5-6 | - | TGTGCCAGCAGCTTTTTGGGATTAGACACAGATACGCAGTATTTT | CASSFLGLDTDTQYF
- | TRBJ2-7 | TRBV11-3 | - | TGTGCCAGCAGCTTAGGTAGGTCCGCCTACGAGCAGTACTTC | CASSLGRSAYEQYF
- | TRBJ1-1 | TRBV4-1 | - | TGCGCCAGCAGCCCTTTGAGGGTAATCCGCACTGAAGCTTTCTTT | CASSPLRVIRTEAFF
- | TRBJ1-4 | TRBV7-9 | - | TGTGCCAGCGGATGGCAGGCGTTGCCTAATGAAAAACTGTTTTTT | CASGWQALPNEKLFF
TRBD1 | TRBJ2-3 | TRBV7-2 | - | TGTGCCAGCAGCCGGGTGGGGACAGGGGTCACAGATACGCAGTATTTT | CASSRVGTGVTDTQYF
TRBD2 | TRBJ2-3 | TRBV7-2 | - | TGTGCCAGCAGCTTAGCCCCAGCGGGGGGATTAGATACGCAGTATTTT | CASSLAPAGGLDTQYF
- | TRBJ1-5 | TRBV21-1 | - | TGTGCCAGCAGCAAAGTCCATCAGGGCCCCAAGCAGCCCCAGCATTTT | CASSKVHQGPKQPQHF
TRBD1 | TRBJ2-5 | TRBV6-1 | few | TGTGCCAGCAATAGGGGGCGCGGAGAGACCCAGTACTTC | CASNRGRGETQYF
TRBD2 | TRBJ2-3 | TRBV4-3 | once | TGCGCCAGCAGCCGGGGGGGTGAGGCAGTCACAGATACGCAGTATTTT | CASSRGGEAVTDTQYF
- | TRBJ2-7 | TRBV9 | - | TGTGCCAGCAGCGCCCAGGCTTCCGGGGCTCCCTACGAGCAGTACTTC | CASSAQASGAPYEQYF
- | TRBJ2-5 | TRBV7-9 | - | TGTGCCAGCAGGTTTGGGGCTGAGGAGACCCAGTACTTC | CASRFGAEETQYF
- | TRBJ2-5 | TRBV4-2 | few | TGTGCCAGCAGCCAATACCGGACAGCCCAAGAGACCCAGTACTTC | CASSQYRTAQETQYF
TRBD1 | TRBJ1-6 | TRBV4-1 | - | TGCGCCAGCAGCCAAAGGGGACAGGGGGAGTCACCCCTCCACTTT | CASSQRGQGESPLHF
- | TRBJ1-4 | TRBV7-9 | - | TGTGCCAGCAGCCTCGGGTGGCCTAATGAAAAACTGTTTTTT | CASSLGWPNEKLFF